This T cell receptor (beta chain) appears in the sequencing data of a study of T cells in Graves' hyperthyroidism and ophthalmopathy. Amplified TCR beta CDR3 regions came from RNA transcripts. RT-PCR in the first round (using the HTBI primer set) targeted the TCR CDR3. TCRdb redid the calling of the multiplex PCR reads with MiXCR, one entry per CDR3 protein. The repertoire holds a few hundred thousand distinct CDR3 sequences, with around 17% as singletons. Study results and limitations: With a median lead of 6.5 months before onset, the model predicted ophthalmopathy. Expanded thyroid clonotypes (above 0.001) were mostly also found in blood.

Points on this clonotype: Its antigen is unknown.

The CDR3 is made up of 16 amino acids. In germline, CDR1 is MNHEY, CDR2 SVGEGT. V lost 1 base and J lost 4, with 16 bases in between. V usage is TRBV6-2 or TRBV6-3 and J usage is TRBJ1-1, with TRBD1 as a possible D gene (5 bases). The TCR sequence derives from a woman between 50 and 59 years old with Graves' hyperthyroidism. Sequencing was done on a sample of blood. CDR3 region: CASSYFGTPLGTEAFF. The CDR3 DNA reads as TGTGCCAGCAGTTACTTCGGGACTCCCTTGGGCACTGAAGCTTTCTTT.